The 10 T cell receptor beta chains in this list originate from one sample, sequenced in a study of CD8 T cells in Susac syndrome. Random hexamers were used to reverse transcribe the RNA input (about 0.5 to 1 ug). TCRdb itself ran the immunoSEQ multiplex PCR reads through MiXCR, one entry per CDR3 protein. The sample contains about 66,000 distinct CDR3 sequences, approximately 94% of which appear only once. The specimen was CD8+ T cells from PBMCs. The receptor source for this set is a human donor with multiple sclerosis.

The chain combines TRBV28 with TRBJ2-3, with TRBD1 identical over 8 bases. V lost 2 bases and J lost 5; bases outside the gene matches: 9. CDR1 is MDHEN and CDR2 is SYDVKM in the germline V gene. CDR3 size: 16 residues. CDR3 sequence reads: CASSLGGQGSRDTQYF. CDR3 sequence (DNA): TGTGCCAGCAGTTTAGGAGGACAGGGAAGTCGAGATACGCAGTATTTT.

The chain links TRBV30 to TRBJ1-1, with a tentative D call TRBD1 (6 bases). The V gene's germline CDR1 is GTSNPN and CDR2 SVGIG (reference sequence). The CDR3 sequence is 13 residues long. V dropped 2 bases and J dropped 5 bases, with 12 bases sitting between them. CDR3 protein: CAWSTDSGTEAFF. The CDR3, as DNA: TGTGCCTGGAGTACGGACAGTGGGACTGAAGCTTTCTTT.

The chain is built from TRBV13 and TRBJ2-1, with D tentatively TRBD1 (6 bases). Looked up from germline, CDR1 is PRHDT and CDR2 is FYEKMQ (reference sequence). This CDR3 comprises 14 residues. V dropped 7 bases and J dropped 8 bases, with 18 bases sitting between them. CDR3 DNA: TGTGCCAGCACCAACTACAGGGATAGCTATGAGCAGTTCTTC. Its protein product is CASTNYRDSYEQFF.

The chain links TRBV20-1 to TRBJ2-7; TRBD1 might be the D (5 bases). V was pared by 0 bases and J by 6 bases, with 12 bases between. The germline V gene has CDR1 DFQATT and CDR2 SNEGSKA (reference sequence). This CDR3 contains 13 residues. The CDR3, as DNA: TGCAGTGCTAGAGAGGCCAGGGTCTTCGAGCAGTACTTC. Its protein product is CSAREARVFEQYF.

The chain carries TRBV6-5 and TRBJ1-6; D not certain. V lost 6 bases and J lost 7, with 13 bases in between. The CDR3 totals 14 residues. Looked up from germline, CDR1 is MNHEY and CDR2 is SVGAGI. Here the CDR3 reads CASRTTGRNSPLHF. Here the CDR3 DNA reads TGTGCCAGCAGAACCACCGGGAGAAATTCACCCCTCCACTTT.

The gene calls are TRBV28 and TRBJ2-5, with 10 nucleotides matching TRBD2. The CDR3 is 14 amino acids. Germline V gives CDR1 MDHEN, CDR2 SYDVKM. With 6 bases clipped from V and 4 bases from J, the junction kept 5 bases outside the gene matches. The CDR3 spells CASSEREGLETQYF. In DNA form, the CDR3 reads TGTGCCAGCAGCGAGCGGGAGGGCCTAGAGACCCAGTACTTC.

The chain employs TRBV20-1 and TRBJ1-2; 8 bases align to TRBD1. CDR1 and CDR2 from the germline V gene are DFQATT and SNEGSKA (reference sequence). The CDR3 runs 15 residues. V was clipped by 2 bases and J by 8 bases; unmatched bases: 13. The chain's CDR3 is CSARPLDRGWDGYTF. The CDR3 DNA follows: TGCAGTGCTAGACCCCTTGACAGGGGCTGGGACGGCTACACCTTC.

This clonotype came up a few times. The chain recombines TRBV2 with TRBJ1-1; D gene ambiguous. V lost 8 bases, J lost 0 bases, and 4 bases lay in between. CDR1 is SNHLY and CDR2 is FYNNEI in the germline V gene. This CDR3 has 11 amino acids. CDR3 bases: TGTGCCAGCGGTATGAACACTGAAGCTTTCTTT. This translates into CASGMNTEAFF.

V usage is TRBV24-1 and J usage is TRBJ1-1; D unresolved. Trimming removed 4 bases from V and 7 bases from J, with 18 bases in between. CDR1 and CDR2 (germline): KGHDR, SFDVKD. There are 15 residues in the CDR3. CDR3 bases: TGTGCCACCAGTGACGCCCGAGGAGGGCTCTTTGAAGCTTTCTTT. It specifies CATSDARGGLFEAFF.

This clonotype was detected once. The chain links TRBV12-3 or TRBV12-4 to TRBJ2-7; 8 bases fit TRBD1. The CDR3 sequence is 15 residues long. With V trimmed by 1 base and J by 4 bases, 6 bases remained unmatched. CDR3 nucleotide sequence: TGTGCCAGCAGTTTAGGGACAGGGAGGATGTACGAGCAGTACTTC. Translation gives CASSLGTGRMYEQYF.